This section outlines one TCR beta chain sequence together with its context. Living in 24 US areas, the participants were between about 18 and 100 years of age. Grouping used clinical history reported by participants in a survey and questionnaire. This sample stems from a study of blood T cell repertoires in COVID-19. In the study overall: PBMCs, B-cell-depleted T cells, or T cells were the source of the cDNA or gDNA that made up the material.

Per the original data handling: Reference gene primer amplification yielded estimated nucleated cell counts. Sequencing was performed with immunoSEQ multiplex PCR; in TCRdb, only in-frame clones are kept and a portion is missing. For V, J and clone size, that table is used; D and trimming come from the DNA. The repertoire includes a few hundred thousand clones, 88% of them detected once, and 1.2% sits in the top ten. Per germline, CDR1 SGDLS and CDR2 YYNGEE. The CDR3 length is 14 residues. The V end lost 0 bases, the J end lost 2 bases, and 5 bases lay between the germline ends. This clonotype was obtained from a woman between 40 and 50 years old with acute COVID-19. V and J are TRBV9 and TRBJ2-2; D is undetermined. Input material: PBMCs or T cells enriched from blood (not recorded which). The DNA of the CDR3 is TGTGCCAGCAGCGTAGTACTAAACACCGGGGAGCTGTTTTTT. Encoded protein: CASSVVLNTGELFF. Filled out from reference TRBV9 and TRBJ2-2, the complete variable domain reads DSGVTQTPKHLITATGQRVTLRCSPRSGDLSVYWYQQSLDQGLQFLIQYYNGEERAKGNILERFSAQQFPDLHSELNLSSLELGDSALYFCASSVVLNTGELFFGEGSRLTVL.